The next 23 T cell receptor beta chains were all read from a single sample in a study of naive and memory T cell subsets. An equimolar mix of two oligonucleotides served as the beta constant-region primer for TRBC1 and TRBC2. Four rounds of PCR amplified the ligated cDNA using nested alpha and beta constant-region primers plus SP2. TCRdb recomputed calls from the UMI-ligation and nested PCR reads with MiXCR, one row per CDR3 protein. Here the sample spans 95,000 to 150,000 distinct CDR3 sequences, around 35% being singletons. Sequencing input: central memory CD4+ T cells from blood. These receptors were collected from a human donor in good health.

A few counts support this clonotype. The chain couples TRBV7-2 to TRBJ2-1; a possible D gene is TRBD2 (6 bases). The CDR3 is 14 amino acids. The V end was cut by 5 bases, the J end by 9 bases, with 17 bases between. The germline gives CDR1 SGHTA, CDR2 FQGNSA. CDR3 loop: CASSGFGRLGEQFF. CDR3 coding DNA: TGTGCCAGCAGCGGATTCGGGAGACTGGGTGAGCAGTTCTTC.

The CDR3 coding sequence is TGTGCCAGCAGTTTTCCCATAGGATCCAGTTACGAGCAGTACTTC. Its protein is CASSFPIGSSYEQYF. This chain links TRBV28 with TRBJ2-7, with no clear D. Germline V gene data show CDR1 as MDHEN and CDR2 as SYDVKM. Trimming stripped 3 bases from V and 4 bases from J, with 16 bases between. The CDR3 consists of 15 residues. Drawing the rest from reference TRBV28 and TRBJ2-7, the complete variable domain is DVKVTQSSRYLVKRTGEKVFLECVQDMDHENMFWYRQDPGLGLRLIYFSYDVKMKEKGDIPEGYSVSREKKERFSLILESASTNQTSMYLCASSFPIGSSYEQYFGPGTRLTVT.

This clonotype was seen repeatedly, ten times or more. The chain links TRBV27 to TRBJ2-1; D not certain. This CDR3 has 15 amino acids. V lost 2 bases and J 7 bases, leaving 15 bases between the germline ends. Germline V gene lookup returns CDR1 MNHEY and CDR2 SMNVEV (reference sequence). CDR3 coding DNA: TGTGCCAGCAGTTTACCAGCCGTTCAAGGAAATGAGCAGTTCTTC. Translation gives CASSLPAVQGNEQFF.

In its sample, this clonotype was seen a few times. The chain couples TRBV12-3 or TRBV12-4 to TRBJ2-1, with a weak D call TRBD2 (6 bases). The CDR3 totals 13 residues. V lost 1 base, J lost 5 bases, and 6 bases lay in between. The CDR3 protein is CASSLVADNEQFF. CDR3 nucleotides: TGTGCCAGCAGTTTAGTAGCGGACAATGAGCAGTTCTTC.

This clonotype occurred many times. The gene calls are TRBV11-2 and TRBJ1-2; 8 bases map to TRBD1. With 4 bases clipped from V and 3 bases from J, the junction kept 1 base outside the gene matches. Germline lookup yields CDR1 SGHAT and CDR2 FQNNGV. CDR3 size: 13 residues. DNA of the CDR3: TGTGCCAGCAGCTCGACAGGGGACTATGGCTACACCTTC. Its translation is CASSSTGDYGYTF.

This clonotype was detected a few times. The chain carries TRBV3-1 and TRBJ2-5, with D possibly being TRBD2 (5 bases). V lost 5 bases to trimming and J lost 3 bases, with 13 bases between them. In germline, CDR1 is LGHDT, CDR2 YNNKEL (reference sequence). CDR3 length: 14 residues. CDR3 region: CASSERDGEETQYF. DNA of the CDR3: TGTGCCAGCAGCGAACGGGATGGGGAAGAGACCCAGTACTTC.

The V gene is TRBV3-1, the J gene TRBJ2-1, with 10 bases matching TRBD2. The CDR3 runs 18 residues. Germline CDR1 reads LGHDT; CDR2 reads YNNKEL (reference sequence). V dropped 1 base and J dropped 1; count of bases not matched to a gene: 7. The CDR3 reads CASSQGLAGIGSYNEQFF. CDR3 sequence (DNA): TGTGCCAGCAGCCAAGGACTAGCGGGCATTGGATCCTACAATGAGCAGTTCTTC.

The chain couples TRBV28 to TRBJ2-6; 14 bases align to TRBD2. Trimming took 9 bases from V and 3 from J; bases not matched to a gene: 7. Germline V CDR1 and CDR2: MDHEN, SYDVKM. The CDR3 is 17 residues long. CDR3 DNA sequence: TGTGCCAGTGCGACTAGCGGGAGGGCCCTTGGGGCCAACGTCCTGACTTTC. Translated, it gives CASATSGRALGANVLTF. The variable domain in full, with the rest retrieved from reference TRBV28 and TRBJ2-6, is DVKVTQSSRYLVKRTGEKVFLECVQDMDHENMFWYRQDPGLGLRLIYFSYDVKMKEKGDIPEGYSVSREKKERFSLILESASTNQTSMYLCASATSGRALGANVLTFGAGSRLTVL.

At least ten counts were recorded for this clonotype. The chain couples TRBV20-1 to TRBJ2-2; TRBD2 is a possible D gene (6 bases). V lost 7 bases and J lost 1, with 7 bases in between. The CDR3 runs 12 residues. CDR1 DFQATT and CDR2 SNEGSKA come from the germline V gene (reference sequence). The CDR3 protein is CSGGGNTGELFF. CDR3 nucleotide sequence: TGCAGTGGGGGAGGGAACACCGGGGAGCTGTTTTTT.

The chain combines TRBV14 with TRBJ2-1; D remains unclear. The V end lost 0 bases, the J end lost 3 bases, and 12 bases lay between the germline ends. CDR1 SGHDN and CDR2 FVKESK come from the germline V gene. CDR3 size: 16 residues. The CDR3, as DNA: TGTGCCAGCAGCCAAGATCCCCGGTACAGCTACAATGAGCAGTTCTTC. This codes for CASSQDPRYSYNEQFF.

This clonotype was seen a handful of times. The rearrangement links TRBV12-5 to TRBJ2-1, with 11 bases identical to TRBD2. V lost 6 bases to trimming and J lost 9 bases; unmatched junction nucleotides: 16. This CDR3 is 17 amino acids long. CDR1 LGHNT and CDR2 FRNRAP come from the germline V gene. The CDR3 protein is CASGLFLTSGTVGEQFF. The CDR3 DNA reads TGTGCTAGTGGCCTTTTCTTGACTAGCGGGACGGTAGGTGAGCAGTTCTTC.

This clonotype was detected only a few times. The chain carries TRBV29-1 and TRBJ1-2; D remains ambiguous. Trimming took off 5 bases at V and 8 bases at J, with 18 bases between the two ends. This CDR3 is built from 13 residues. CDR1 SQVTM and CDR2 ANQGSEA come from the germline V gene. CDR3 in DNA: TGCAGCGTTCTAGTGATGGGAGGCGGGGGCTACACCTTC. Translation gives CSVLVMGGGGYTF.

V usage is TRBV6-6 and J usage is TRBJ2-3; 14 positions match TRBD2. The CDR3 totals 17 residues. CDR1 MNHNY and CDR2 SVGAGI come from the germline V gene (reference sequence). V dropped 5 bases and J dropped 5; count of bases not matched to a gene: 9. The CDR3 spells CASSKGLAGVTKDTQYF. CDR3 in DNA: TGTGCCAGCAGTAAGGGACTAGCGGGAGTAACCAAAGATACGCAGTATTTT.

V gene TRBV20-1 combines with J gene TRBJ2-1, with D hard to call. Trimming shortened V by 6 bases and J by 12 bases, and 21 bases separated the two germline ends. CDR3 length equals 13 residues. Germline lookup yields CDR1 DFQATT and CDR2 SNEGSKA (reference sequence). This chain's CDR3 is CSANAETLTRQFF. The DNA of the CDR3 is TGCAGTGCGAACGCCGAGACCCTAACGAGGCAGTTCTTC.

V gene TRBV12-3 or TRBV12-4 combines with J gene TRBJ2-3; TRBD1 matches at 9 bases. The CDR3 is 15 amino acids. V shed 5 bases, J shed 2 bases, and the junction held 5 bases outside the gene matches. The CDR3 region is CASSAQGAVTDTQYF. The CDR3, as DNA: TGTGCCAGCAGTGCACAGGGGGCGGTCACAGATACGCAGTATTTT.

The rearrangement links TRBV27 to TRBJ1-2, with a weak D call TRBD1 (6 bases). V lost 4 bases and J 4 bases, leaving 13 bases between the germline ends. The CDR3 extends over 14 amino acids. CDR1 is MNHEY and CDR2 is SMNVEV in the germline V gene (reference sequence). The CDR3: CASSSKQGIYGYTF. CDR3 coding DNA: TGTGCCAGCAGTTCCAAACAGGGTATCTATGGCTACACCTTC.

The rearrangement links TRBV27 to TRBJ1-4, with D hard to call. Germline V lookup: CDR1 MNHEY, CDR2 SMNVEV (reference sequence). This CDR3 has 15 amino acids. Trimming removed 2 bases at V and 0 bases at J, with 7 bases between. The CDR3 sequence: CASSLGIATNEKLFF. Written as DNA, the CDR3 is TGTGCCAGCAGTTTAGGCATCGCAACTAATGAAAAACTGTTTTTT.

This clonotype showed up just a few times. The chain links TRBV7-9 to TRBJ1-6; TRBD1 might be the D (5 bases). From germline, CDR1 is SEHNR and CDR2 FQNEAQ (reference sequence). The CDR3 loop spans 16 amino acids. V lost 5 bases, J lost 0 bases, and 11 bases lay in between. The DNA of the CDR3 is TGTGCCAGCAGCCCTAGACAGAGCTCCTATAATTCACCCCTCCACTTT. Its translation: CASSPRQSSYNSPLHF.

V gene TRBV28 combines with J gene TRBJ2-1; D ambiguous. Between the trimmed V and J ends, which lost 6 bases and 5 bases, there was a span of 11 bases. Germline CDR1 and CDR2: MDHEN and SYDVKM. This CDR3 has 13 amino acids. The CDR3 here is CASSWTQNNEQFF. The CDR3 DNA reads TGTGCCAGCAGCTGGACCCAAAACAATGAGCAGTTCTTC.

The chain uses TRBV5-6 and TRBJ2-7; D is possibly TRBD1 (6 bases). The CDR3 is 17 residues long. The V end was cut by 0 bases, the J end by 0 bases, with 16 bases between. Germline V gene lookup returns CDR1 SGHDT and CDR2 YYEEEE. The CDR3 bases are TGTGCCAGCAGCTTGGAGTTACAAGCGGACAGCTCCTACGAGCAGTACTTC. The encoded protein is CASSLELQADSSYEQYF.

This chain links TRBV18 with TRBJ2-5; 9 bases fit TRBD2. Trimming at V came to 3 bases and at J to 6 bases, leaving 5 bases not matched to a gene. The CDR3 length is 14 residues. Germline values: CDR1 KGHSH, CDR2 LQKENI. As DNA, the CDR3 is TGTGCCAGCTCACCTAGCGGGAGTACGAAGACCCAGTACTTC. This encodes CASSPSGSTKTQYF.

This clonotype has a count of ten or more. The rearrangement uses TRBV20-1 and TRBJ1-1; no clear D. Germline CDR1 and CDR2: DFQATT and SNEGSKA (reference sequence). This CDR3 is built from 11 residues. V shed 8 bases and J shed 1 base, with 8 bases lying between them. The CDR3 nucleotides are TGCAGTCGCCAGCGGAACACTGAAGCTTTCTTT. Translated: CSRQRNTEAFF.

V and J are TRBV27 and TRBJ2-5; a weak D match, TRBD1 (5 bases). Trimming cost V 5 bases and J 2 bases, with 9 bases left between them. Per the germline V gene, CDR1 is MNHEY and CDR2 is SMNVEV (reference sequence). This CDR3 region has 13 residues. CDR3 bases: TGTGCCAGCAGTAGACAGTTTCAAGAGACCCAGTACTTC. Its protein is CASSRQFQETQYF.